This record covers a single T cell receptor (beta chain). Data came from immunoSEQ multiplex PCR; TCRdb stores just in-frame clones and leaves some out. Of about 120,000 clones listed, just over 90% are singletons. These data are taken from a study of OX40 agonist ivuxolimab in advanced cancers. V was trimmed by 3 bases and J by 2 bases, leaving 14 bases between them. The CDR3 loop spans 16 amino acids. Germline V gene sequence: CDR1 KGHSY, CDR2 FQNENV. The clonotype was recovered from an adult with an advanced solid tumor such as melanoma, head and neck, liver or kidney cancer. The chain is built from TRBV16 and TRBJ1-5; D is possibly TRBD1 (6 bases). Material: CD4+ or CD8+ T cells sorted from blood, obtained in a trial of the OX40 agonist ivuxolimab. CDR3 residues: CASSQPLGAGNQPQHF. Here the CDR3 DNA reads TGTGCCAGCAGCCAGCCTTTGGGGGCTGGCAATCAGCCCCAGCATTTT. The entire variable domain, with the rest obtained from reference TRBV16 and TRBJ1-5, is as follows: GEEVAQTPKHLVRGEGQKAKLYCAPIKGHSYVFWYQQVLKNEFKFLISFQNENVFDETGMPKERFSAKCLPNSPCSLEIQATKLEDSAVYFCASSQPLGAGNQPQHFGDGTRLSIL.